This T cell receptor (beta chain) was sequenced for a study of Ad26.COV2.S vaccination and SARS-CoV-2 variants. Clones were sequenced by immunoSEQ multiplex PCR, and TCRdb holds only the in-frame ones, with some missing. This table has around 270,000 clones, roughly 87% appearing once. The treatment was: over 15 received Ad26.COV2.S at low or high dose, single or two shots; roughly five received placebo; per-sample allocation not given. Specimen acquisition occurred on day 63 following the initial vaccine or placebo injection. Germline CDR1 GTSNPN, CDR2 SVGIG (reference sequence). The CDR3 loop spans 11 amino acids. V lost 3 bases to trimming and J lost 6 bases, with 9 bases between them.

The sample consisted of peripheral blood, taken in a trial of Ad26.COV2.S vaccine versus placebo. The rearrangement uses TRBV30 and TRBJ2-7; maybe TRBD2 (5 bases). This sequence was found in a person between 18 and 65 years old who received the Ad26.COV2.S COVID-19 vaccine or a placebo. The CDR3 DNA is TGTGCCTGGAGCGAGGGTGGCGAGCAGTACGTC. This encodes CAWSEGGEQYV.